Below, 22 T cell receptor beta chains from the same sample are listed, as sequenced in a study. The TRBV12-4/TRBJ1-2 clonotypes were amplified using barcode primers with ligated adaptors. TCRdb redid the calling of the multiplex PCR reads with MiXCR, one entry per CDR3 protein. The table includes 350 to 450 distinct CDR3 sequences, about a fifth detected once. The sample consisted of naive CD4+ T cells sorted from blood. Subset in this sample: naive CD4+ T cells, CD4+CD45RA+CD25-. These receptors came from a female donor with breast cancer.

This clonotype was counted at least ten times. One junction end does not reproduce the germline sequence, and a read error may be involved. The chain combines TRBV12-3 or TRBV12-4 with TRBJ1-2, with no clear D. This CDR3 region has 15 residues. CDR3 sequence reads: CASNLIARGNYGYTF. The CDR3 DNA is TGTGCCAGCAATTTAATAGCCCGGGGAAACTATGGCTACACCTTC.

In this sample, this clonotype is large. The V call is TRBV12-3 or TRBV12-4, the J call TRBJ1-2; D call uncertain. Trimming left V 3 bases short and J 2 bases short, with 7 bases between. The CDR3 is 13 amino acids. The CDR3: CASSLEQNYGYTF. CDR3 coding DNA: TGTGCCAGCAGTTTGGAGCAGAACTATGGCTACACCTTC.

This clonotype has a handful of counts. The chain combines TRBV12-3 or TRBV12-4 with TRBJ1-2; D call uncertain. The CDR3 sequence is 14 residues long. With 3 bases removed from V and 5 bases from J, the gap between germline ends came to 13 bases. The CDR3 region is CASSFNTPGYGYTF. CDR3 in DNA: TGTGCCAGCAGTTTTAATACCCCGGGTTATGGCTACACCTTC.

This clonotype was counted once. The chain combines TRBV12-3 or TRBV12-4 with TRBJ1-2; no reliable D call. This CDR3 has 13 residues. V was pared by 5 bases and J by 2 bases, with 9 bases between. In nucleotides, the CDR3 is TGTGCCAGCAGTCGTGAGCAGAACTATGGCTACACCTTC. This gives the protein CASSREQNYGYTF.

This clonotype is hyperexpanded (1% or more). The chain recombines TRBV12-3 or TRBV12-4 with TRBJ1-2; tentatively, D is TRBD1 (5 bases). The CDR3 loop spans 15 amino acids. V lost 5 bases to trimming and J lost 6 bases, with 19 bases between them. The CDR3 is CASSPLGQAFDGYTF. The CDR3 bases are TGTGCCAGCAGTCCCTTGGGGCAGGCATTCGATGGCTACACCTTC.

The V and J genes are TRBV12-3 or TRBV12-4 and TRBJ1-2; D is possibly TRBD1 (5 bases). The CDR3 spans 13 residues. The V end was cut by 9 bases, the J end by 4 bases, with 15 bases between. This chain's CDR3 is CASARDGSYGYTF. CDR3 DNA sequence: TGTGCCAGTGCGAGGGACGGATCCTATGGCTACACCTTC.

In this sample, this clonotype is large. The chain is built from TRBV12-3 or TRBV12-4 and TRBJ1-2; D gene unclear. Trimming cost V 5 bases and J 1 base, with 5 bases left between them. CDR3 length: 12 amino acids. CDR3 DNA: TGTGCCAGCAGTCGGAATAACTATGGCTACACCTTC. The encoded protein is CASSRNNYGYTF.

This clonotype rates as large. V and J are TRBV12-5 and TRBJ1-2, with TRBD1 matching 7 bases. Looked up from germline, CDR1 is LGHNT and CDR2 is FRNRAP. Unmatched junction bases numbered 7, after V lost 2 bases and J lost 7 bases. The CDR3 totals 14 residues. Written as DNA, the CDR3 is TGTGCTAGTGGTTTGTCCGGGACAGCGATTGGCTACACCTTC. Translated: CASGLSGTAIGYTF.

The chain couples TRBV12-3 or TRBV12-4 to TRBJ1-2; no clear D. Trimming removed 3 bases from V and 4 bases from J, with 9 bases in between. The CDR3 consists of 13 residues. CDR3 in DNA: TGTGCCAGCAGTTTTCCAGCCTCCTATGGCTACACCTTC. Encoded protein: CASSFPASYGYTF.

The V and J genes are TRBV12-3 or TRBV12-4 and TRBJ1-2; D ambiguous. V lost 9 bases and J lost 1, with 12 bases in between. The CDR3 consists of 13 residues. The CDR3 nucleotides are TGTGCCAGTAGTAGTGTCAGTAACTATGGCTACACCTTC. Encoded protein: CASSSVSNYGYTF.

This clonotype is termed medium-sized (0.01 to 0.1%). This chain connects TRBV12-3 or TRBV12-4 to TRBJ1-2, with TRBD1 as a possible D gene (5 bases). The CDR3 spans 13 residues. With 4 bases removed from V and 4 bases from J, the gap between germline ends came to 10 bases. The CDR3 sequence: CASSSGTTYGYTF. The CDR3 DNA follows: TGTGCCAGCAGTTCCGGGACGACCTATGGCTACACCTTC.

By share, this clonotype counts as medium-sized. The chain employs TRBV12-3 or TRBV12-4 and TRBJ1-2, with 7 positions matching TRBD1. V lost 6 bases to trimming and J lost 7 bases; unmatched junction nucleotides: 8. The CDR3 has 13 residues. Here the CDR3 reads CASRRQGAGGYTF. For the CDR3, the DNA is TGTGCCAGCAGAAGACAGGGAGCAGGTGGCTACACCTTC.

This clonotype was detected many times. The chain combines TRBV12-3 or TRBV12-4 with TRBJ1-2; D is unresolved. The V end was cut by 4 bases, the J end by 7 bases, with 10 bases between. The length of the CDR3 is 12 residues. CDR3 region: CASSSNYRGYTF. The CDR3 bases are TGTGCCAGCAGTTCCAACTACCGTGGCTACACCTTC.

This clonotype is labeled large. The chain links TRBV12-3 or TRBV12-4 to TRBJ1-2, with D uncertain. Trimming shortened V by 5 bases and J by 3 bases, and 13 bases separated the two germline ends. This CDR3 spans 14 amino acids. CDR3 nucleotide sequence: TGTGCCAGCAGTCCAGAGGGCGGGTACTATGGCTACACCTTC. Amino acids: CASSPEGGYYGYTF.

In its sample, this clonotype ranks as large. The rearrangement uses TRBV12-3 or TRBV12-4 and TRBJ1-2; D gene ambiguous. Trimming removed 3 bases at V and 3 bases at J, with 8 bases between. This CDR3 has 13 residues. The CDR3 bases are TGTGCCAGCAGTTTTAGGCAGGACTATGGCTACACCTTC. Translating it yields CASSFRQDYGYTF.

This clonotype is large within its sample. The V gene is TRBV12-3 or TRBV12-4, the J gene TRBJ1-2; 8 nucleotides match TRBD1. Trimming took 3 bases from V and 7 from J; bases not matched to a gene: 13. CDR3 length: 16 amino acids. CDR3 sequence (DNA): TGTGCCAGCAGTTTGTCTTTCTCGGACAGGGAGGGTGGCTACACCTTC. It codes for CASSLSFSDREGGYTF.

This clonotype has just a few counts. The rearrangement links TRBV12-3 or TRBV12-4 to TRBJ1-2; TRBD1 is a possible D gene (5 bases). The V end was cut by 6 bases, the J end by 3 bases, with 11 bases between. This CDR3 comprises 13 residues. CDR3 loop: CASSWDGDYGYTF. The CDR3 region has the DNA TGTGCCAGCAGCTGGGACGGCGACTATGGCTACACCTTC.

In its sample, this clonotype ranks as large (0.1 to 1%). DNA for the CDR3: TGTGCCAGCAGTCCTCAGGAGAACTATGGCTACACCTTC. Protein sequence: CASSPQENYGYTF. V usage is TRBV12-3 or TRBV12-4 and J usage is TRBJ1-2; D ambiguous. This CDR3 region has 13 residues. V was trimmed by 5 bases and J by 2 bases, leaving 9 bases between them.

Judged by abundance, this clonotype is large. The DNA for the CDR3 is TGTGCCAGCAGATGGGATGAGACAGGCCCTAACTATGGCTACACCTTC. Translation: CASRWDETGPNYGYTF. The V gene is TRBV12-3 or TRBV12-4, the J gene TRBJ1-2; maybe TRBD1 (6 bases). This CDR3 contains 16 residues. Trimming removed 6 bases from V and 0 bases from J, with 17 bases in between.

The V gene is TRBV12-3 or TRBV12-4, the J gene TRBJ1-2; the match to TRBD1 covers 7 bases. The ends lost 6 bases at V and 5 bases at J; junction bases unmatched: 9. The CDR3 consists of 14 residues. The CDR3 sequence: CASSFPTGEYGYTF. CDR3 nucleotides: TGTGCCAGCAGCTTCCCAACAGGGGAATATGGCTACACCTTC.

This clonotype was seen just once. The CDR3 spells CASRRQGNYGYTF. DNA for the CDR3: TGTGCCAGCAGGCGACAGGGGAACTATGGCTACACCTTC. The chain carries TRBV12-3 or TRBV12-4 and TRBJ1-2; 8 bases line up with TRBD1. This CDR3 is built from 13 residues. V lost 6 bases and J lost 2; bases outside the gene matches: 2.

By share of the sample, this clonotype is large. This chain uses TRBV12-3 or TRBV12-4 with TRBJ1-2, with D perhaps TRBD1 (6 bases). The ends were cut back, 1 base at V and 5 bases at J, with 17 bases in the middle. There are 16 residues in the CDR3. CDR3 amino acids: CASSLGLETGVYGYTF. Here the CDR3 DNA reads TGTGCCAGCAGTTTAGGGCTTGAGACAGGAGTTTATGGCTACACCTTC.